Listed below are T cell receptor beta chains from one sample, sequenced in a study of blood T cell repertoires in COVID-19. Generated by immunoSEQ multiplex PCR, the TCRdb table keeps only in-frame clones and is missing some. The profile shows 110,000 or so clones, less than 85% of them singletons. Sequences were obtained from peripheral blood. Source of these receptors: a human donor in a cohort sampled during active COVID-19. The CDR3 runs from the conserved cysteine through the conserved F or W. The order of the fields is J gene, clone size, D gene, V gene, CDR3 protein, CDR3 DNA. The D gene is left open where the match is weak. Only some rows state a clone size, as once, few, many or a class for expanded clones.

J: TRBJ2-1
size: -
D: -
V: TRBV7-9
CDR3: CASSLEVQGGEGQFF
DNA: TGTGCCAGCAGCTTAGAGGTTCAGGGGGGCGAAGGGCAGTTCTTC

J: TRBJ2-1
size: -
D: TRBD1
V: TRBV4-2
CDR3: CASSRDRERDEQFF
DNA: TGTGCCAGCAGCCGTGACAGGGAAAGAGATGAGCAGTTCTTC

J: TRBJ2-7
size: -
D: TRBD1
V: TRBV6-5
CDR3: CASSLGQGREQYF
DNA: TGTGCCAGTTCATTAGGACAGGGGCGCGAGCAGTACTTC

J: TRBJ2-1
size: -
D: TRBD2
V: TRBV3-1/TRBV3-2
CDR3: CASSRTSGVGEQFF
DNA: TGTGCCAGCAGCCGGACTAGTGGCGTGGGTGAGCAGTTCTTC

J: TRBJ2-3
size: -
D: TRBD2
V: TRBV4-1
CDR3: CASSLSTSGDYTQYF
DNA: TGCGCCAGCAGCCTAAGCACTAGCGGGGACTATACGCAGTATTTT

J: TRBJ1-2
size: -
D: -
V: TRBV12-3/TRBV12-4
CDR3: CASSYDRTYGYTF
DNA: TGTGCCAGCAGCTATGACAGGACCTATGGCTACACCTTC

J: TRBJ1-2
size: -
D: -
V: TRBV19
CDR3: CASSYETVYGYTF
DNA: TGTGCCAGTAGTTATGAGACAGTCTATGGCTACACCTTC

J: TRBJ2-1
size: -
D: TRBD1
V: TRBV24-1
CDR3: CATSDPGQGYNEQFF
DNA: TGTGCCACCAGTGACCCGGGACAGGGGTACAATGAGCAGTTCTTC

J: TRBJ1-1
size: -
D: -
V: TRBV5-1
CDR3: CASSIDRNTEAFF
DNA: TGCGCCAGCAGCATAGACAGGAACACTGAAGCTTTCTTT

J: TRBJ1-1
size: -
D: -
V: TRBV19
CDR3: CASSIGIDNPQRNTEAFF
DNA: TGTGCCAGTAGTATTGGTATCGACAATCCCCAAAGAAACACTGAAGCTTTCTTT

J: TRBJ1-2
size: -
D: -
V: TRBV4-3
CDR3: CASSQEPGRAGYTF
DNA: TGCGCCAGCAGCCAAGAACCGGGGAGAGCTGGCTACACCTTC

J: TRBJ1-2
size: -
D: TRBD1
V: TRBV11-2
CDR3: CASSPTGVYGYTF
DNA: TGTGCCAGCAGCCCGACAGGGGTCTATGGCTACACCTTC

J: TRBJ2-3
size: -
D: -
V: TRBV5-1
CDR3: CASSPGIVGTPQYF
DNA: TGCGCCAGCAGCCCGGGGATTGTGGGAACCCCGCAGTATTTT

J: TRBJ1-4
size: -
D: -
V: TRBV7-9
CDR3: CASSLLTGSNEKLFF
DNA: TGTGCCAGCAGCTTACTCACAGGATCTAATGAAAAACTGTTTTTT

J: TRBJ2-3
size: many
D: TRBD2
V: TRBV7-3
CDR3: CASSLTSSGGTDTQYF
DNA: TGTGCCAGCAGCTTAACGTCTAGCGGGGGCACAGATACGCAGTATTTT

J: TRBJ2-2
size: -
D: -
V: TRBV7-2
CDR3: CASSLASAGELFF
DNA: TGTGCCAGCAGCTTAGCCTCAGCCGGGGAGCTGTTTTTT

J: TRBJ1-4
size: -
D: TRBD1
V: TRBV14
CDR3: CASSQVGQGATNEKLFF
DNA: TGTGCCAGCAGCCAAGTGGGACAGGGGGCAACTAATGAAAAACTGTTTTTT

J: TRBJ1-5
size: -
D: TRBD1
V: TRBV6-5
CDR3: CASTATGGNQPQHF
DNA: TGTGCCAGCACGGCGACAGGGGGCAATCAGCCCCAGCATTTT

J: TRBJ2-1
size: -
D: -
V: TRBV19
CDR3: CASSRGGQGGDEQFF
DNA: TGTGCCAGTAGTCGGGGGGGACAGGGAGGCGATGAGCAGTTCTTC

J: TRBJ2-1
size: -
D: -
V: TRBV25-1
CDR3: CASSDTTGIPIYNEQFF
DNA: TGTGCCAGCAGTGATACCACAGGGATCCCAATTTACAATGAGCAGTTCTTC

J: TRBJ2-3
size: -
D: TRBD1
V: TRBV5-1
CDR3: CASSLAGTEYTDTQYF
DNA: TGCGCCAGCAGCTTGGCTGGGACAGAGTACACAGATACGCAGTATTTT

J: TRBJ2-2
size: few
D: -
V: TRBV30
CDR3: CATREPGELFF
DNA: TGTGCCACCAGGGAACCCGGGGAGCTGTTTTTT

J: TRBJ2-3
size: -
D: TRBD1
V: TRBV28
CDR3: CASRAGTGARTDTQYF
DNA: TGTGCCAGCAGAGCCGGGACAGGAGCTCGCACAGATACGCAGTATTTT

J: TRBJ2-1
size: -
D: TRBD1
V: TRBV15
CDR3: CATSMDRGGYNEQFF
DNA: TGTGCCACCAGCATGGACAGGGGAGGTTACAATGAGCAGTTCTTC

J: TRBJ1-4
size: -
D: -
V: TRBV18
CDR3: CASSADRPRNKLFF
DNA: TGTGCCAGCTCTGCCGACAGGCCAAGGAATAAACTGTTTTTT

J: TRBJ1-6
size: -
D: TRBD1
V: TRBV7-2
CDR3: CASRGQGAGSPLHF
DNA: TGTGCCAGCAGGGGCCAGGGGGCAGGTTCACCCCTCCACTTT

J: TRBJ2-4
size: -
D: -
V: TRBV3-1/TRBV3-2
CDR3: CASSQVIPGQGDIQYF
DNA: TGTGCCAGCAGCCAAGTTATACCGGGACAAGGGGACATTCAGTACTTC

J: TRBJ1-1
size: -
D: -
V: TRBV5-5
CDR3: CASSLGVSINTEAFF
DNA: TGTGCCAGCAGCTTGGGAGTCTCCATTAACACTGAAGCTTTCTTT

J: TRBJ1-1
size: -
D: -
V: TRBV4-2
CDR3: CASSSREVVISEAFF
DNA: TGTGCCAGCAGCTCCCGGGAGGTAGTAATATCTGAAGCTTTCTTT

J: TRBJ2-2
size: -
D: -
V: TRBV6-4
CDR3: CASSPQGGTGELFF
DNA: TGTGCCAGCAGTCCCCAGGGGGGCACCGGGGAGCTGTTTTTT

J: TRBJ2-1
size: -
D: TRBD2
V: TRBV7-3
CDR3: CASSRVAGGPNEQFF
DNA: TGTGCCAGCAGCCGAGTAGCGGGGGGGCCCAATGAGCAGTTCTTC

J: TRBJ1-1
size: once
D: TRBD1
V: TRBV7-3
CDR3: CASSVTPSTGTTEAFF
DNA: TGTGCCAGCAGCGTAACCCCTTCGACAGGGACCACTGAAGCTTTCTTT

J: TRBJ2-2
size: -
D: TRBD2
V: TRBV19
CDR3: CASSVPGGRRDTGELFF
DNA: TGTGCCAGTAGCGTACCGGGGGGGCGACGGGACACCGGGGAGCTGTTTTTT

J: TRBJ1-1
size: -
D: -
V: TRBV9
CDR3: CASSSKPMNTEAFF
DNA: TGTGCCAGCAGCTCTAAACCCATGAACACTGAAGCTTTCTTT

J: TRBJ2-7
size: -
D: -
V: TRBV12-3/TRBV12-4
CDR3: CASSLAASYEQYF
DNA: TGTGCCAGCAGTTTGGCTGCCTCCTACGAGCAGTACTTC

J: TRBJ2-3
size: -
D: TRBD2
V: TRBV10-3
CDR3: CAATSGETDTQYF
DNA: TGTGCCGCCACTAGCGGGGAGACAGATACGCAGTATTTT

J: TRBJ1-3
size: -
D: -
V: TRBV7-3
CDR3: CASSLTGGTGGNTIYF
DNA: TGTGCCAGCAGCTTAACGGGGGGAACAGGAGGAAACACCATATATTTT

J: TRBJ2-3
size: -
D: -
V: TRBV15
CDR3: CATSRGASGSRTDTQYF
DNA: TGTGCCACCAGCAGGGGGGCCTCAGGGAGCCGGACAGATACGCAGTATTTT

J: TRBJ2-7
size: -
D: TRBD2
V: TRBV20-1
CDR3: CSASTSGGTYEQYF
DNA: TGCAGTGCTAGTACTAGCGGGGGAACCTACGAGCAGTACTTC

J: TRBJ1-4
size: -
D: -
V: TRBV10-3
CDR3: CAISESKQGGVEKLFF
DNA: TGTGCCATCAGTGAGTCGAAGCAGGGAGGAGTTGAAAAACTGTTTTTT

J: TRBJ1-3
size: -
D: -
V: TRBV7-2
CDR3: CASSAYRVYSGNTIYF
DNA: TGTGCCAGCAGCGCGTACAGGGTCTACTCTGGAAACACCATATATTTT

J: TRBJ2-1
size: -
D: -
V: TRBV5-1
CDR3: CASSLEYRDEQFF
DNA: TGCGCCAGCAGCTTGGAGTACAGGGATGAGCAGTTCTTC

J: TRBJ2-3
size: -
D: TRBD2
V: TRBV5-1
CDR3: CASSLEELAGGRDTQYF
DNA: TGCGCCAGCAGCTTGGAGGAGCTAGCGGGGGGTCGGGATACGCAGTATTTT

J: TRBJ2-5
size: -
D: TRBD2
V: TRBV4-2
CDR3: CASSQVASGGQETQYF
DNA: TGTGCCAGCAGCCAAGTGGCTAGCGGGGGGCAAGAGACCCAGTACTTC

J: TRBJ1-5
size: -
D: -
V: TRBV11-2
CDR3: CASSLVIDQPQHF
DNA: TGTGCCAGCAGCTTAGTGATAGATCAGCCCCAGCATTTT

J: TRBJ1-4
size: -
D: -
V: TRBV9
CDR3: CASSPERSANEKLFF
DNA: TGTGCCAGCAGCCCCGAAAGGAGTGCTAATGAAAAACTGTTTTTT

J: TRBJ2-3
size: -
D: TRBD1
V: TRBV9
CDR3: CASSVAHGTVTDTQYF
DNA: TGTGCCAGCAGCGTAGCGCACGGGACAGTGACAGATACGCAGTATTTT

J: TRBJ2-3
size: -
D: TRBD2
V: TRBV5-6
CDR3: CASSPGLVADTQYF
DNA: TGTGCCAGCAGCCCAGGACTAGTGGCAGATACGCAGTATTTT

J: TRBJ2-3
size: hyperexpanded
D: TRBD2
V: TRBV27
CDR3: CASSLLPGGVGDTQYF
DNA: TGTGCCAGCAGTCTCCTACCGGGGGGGGTTGGGGATACGCAGTATTTT

J: TRBJ1-4
size: -
D: -
V: TRBV5-1
CDR3: CASSLNPGWDEKLFF
DNA: TGCGCCAGCAGCTTGAATCCAGGGTGGGATGAAAAACTGTTTTTT

J: TRBJ2-3
size: once
D: -
V: TRBV27
CDR3: CASSFPGADTQYF
DNA: TGTGCCAGCAGTTTCCCGGGGGCAGATACGCAGTATTTT

J: TRBJ2-3
size: -
D: TRBD1
V: TRBV6-1
CDR3: CASSEYGTGPDTQYF
DNA: TGTGCCAGCAGTGAATACGGGACAGGGCCAGATACGCAGTATTTT

J: TRBJ2-3
size: -
D: -
V: TRBV15
CDR3: CATSRERLTDTQYF
DNA: TGTGCCACCAGCAGAGAGCGGTTGACAGATACGCAGTATTTT

J: TRBJ2-5
size: -
D: -
V: TRBV4-2
CDR3: CASSQDRRRGGHQETQYF
DNA: TGTGCCAGCAGCCAAGATAGGAGACGGGGTGGCCACCAAGAGACCCAGTACTTC